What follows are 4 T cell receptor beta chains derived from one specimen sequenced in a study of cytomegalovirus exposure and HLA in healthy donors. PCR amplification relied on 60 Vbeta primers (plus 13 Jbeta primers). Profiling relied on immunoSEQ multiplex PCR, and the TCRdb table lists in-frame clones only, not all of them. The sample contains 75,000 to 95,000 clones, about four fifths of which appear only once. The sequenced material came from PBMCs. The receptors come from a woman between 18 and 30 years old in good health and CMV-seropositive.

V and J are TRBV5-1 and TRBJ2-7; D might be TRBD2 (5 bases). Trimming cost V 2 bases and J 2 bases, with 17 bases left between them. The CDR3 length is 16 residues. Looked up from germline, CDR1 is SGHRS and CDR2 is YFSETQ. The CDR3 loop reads CASSLLPSGGTYEQYF. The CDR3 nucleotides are TGCGCCAGCAGCTTACTCCCAAGCGGTGGCACCTACGAGCAGTACTTC.

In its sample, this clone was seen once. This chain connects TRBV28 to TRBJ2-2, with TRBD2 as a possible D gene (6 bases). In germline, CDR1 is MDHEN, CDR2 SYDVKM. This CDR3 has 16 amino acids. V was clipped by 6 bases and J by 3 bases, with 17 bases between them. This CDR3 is CASSLNGRQHTGELFF. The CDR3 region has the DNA TGTGCCAGCAGCCTTAACGGGAGACAACACACCGGGGAGCTGTTTTTT.

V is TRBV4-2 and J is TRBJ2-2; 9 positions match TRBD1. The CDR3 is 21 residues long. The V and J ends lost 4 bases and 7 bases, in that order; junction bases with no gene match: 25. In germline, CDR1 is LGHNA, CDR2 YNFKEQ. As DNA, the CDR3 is TGTGCCAGCAGCCTCCTAGGGTTCGTATCCCGGGACAGGGTGGCCGACGGGGAGCTGTTTTTT. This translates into CASSLLGFVSRDRVADGELFF.

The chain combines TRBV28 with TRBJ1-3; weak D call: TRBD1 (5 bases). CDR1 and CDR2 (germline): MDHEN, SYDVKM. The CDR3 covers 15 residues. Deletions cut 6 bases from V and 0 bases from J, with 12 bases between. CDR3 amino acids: CASSPGGDSGNTIYF. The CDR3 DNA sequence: TGTGCCAGCAGCCCCGGAGGGGACTCTGGAAACACCATATATTTT.